This TCR beta chain was recorded in a study of blood T cell repertoires in COVID-19. The CDR3 has 16 residues. Germline V lookup: CDR1 MNHEY, CDR2 SVGEGT. Trimming removed 2 bases from V and 4 bases from J; junction bases left unmatched: 8. Only in-frame clones appear in the TCRdb table, and some are missing; sequencing was by immunoSEQ multiplex PCR. The sample includes under 300,000 clones, 70% to 90% seen only once; the top ten take around 7.3%. The sequenced material came from peripheral blood. The rearrangement joins TRBV6-2 or TRBV6-3 to TRBJ2-3; 8 bases align to TRBD2. The receptor's source is a woman in her 70s with active or convalescent COVID-19. The CDR3 bases are TGTGCCAGCAGTTACGGGGCGGGGGGCCGTTCAGATACGCAGTATTTT. Residues: CASSYGAGGRSDTQYF.